The sequence of this T cell receptor beta chain was determined in a study of blood T cell repertoires in COVID-19. Study in general: Nucleic acid was either cDNA or gDNA, and it came from T cells, B-cell-depleted T cells, or PBMCs.

The CDR3 runs 15 residues. The V gene lost 1 base and the J gene lost 0 bases, with 9 bases spanning the gap. Germline V gives CDR1 LNHNV, CDR2 YYDKDF (reference sequence). In the original workflow: Amplification of reference gene primers provided the estimated nucleated cell counts. Clones were sequenced by immunoSEQ multiplex PCR, and TCRdb holds only the in-frame ones, with some missing. V and J calls and clone size come straight from that table; D and trimming were deduced from the DNA. The data show around 230,000 clones, roughly 88% seen once. The source is a man aged 40-50 years with acute or convalescent COVID-19. Sequenced input: peripheral blood. The J gene is TRBJ2-5, the V gene TRBV15; a weak D match, TRBD1 (6 bases). The CDR3 loop reads CATSRGGQYQETQYF. The CDR3 region has the DNA TGTGCCACCAGCAGAGGCGGACAGTACCAAGAGACCCAGTACTTC.